Included here is one T cell receptor (beta chain) sequence, with context. Antigen: not known. Time point indicated: blood 4 weeks post-SBRT, at nephrectomy. As to treatment: 15 Gy SBRT to primary tumor, nephrectomy 4 weeks later. After SBRT, blood was collected at 2 and 4 weeks, plus baseline. Clear cell pathology was present in this patient's renal cell carcinoma. These data come from a study of radiation and T cells in renal cell carcinoma. V dropped 2 bases and J dropped 0 bases, with 8 bases sitting between them. The CDR3 is 15 amino acids. Germline V lookup: CDR1 SNHLY, CDR2 FYNNEI. Profiled with immunoSEQ multiplex PCR; TCRdb holds only in-frame clones, not every one. This table has 140,000 to 150,000 clones, 65% to 90% appearing once. Findings and limits, study-wide: Without pretreatment biopsies, baseline tumor clonotype presence was undetermined.

The input for sequencing was blood, taken from a patient whose treatment included radiotherapy and nephrectomy. The clonotype was recovered from a woman aged 45-60 years with renal cell carcinoma. The chain recombines TRBV2 with TRBJ1-5; TRBD1 might be the D (5 bases). This CDR3 is CASSESGVSNQPQHF. DNA of the CDR3: TGTGCCAGCAGTGAATCGGGGGTTAGCAATCAGCCCCAGCATTTT.